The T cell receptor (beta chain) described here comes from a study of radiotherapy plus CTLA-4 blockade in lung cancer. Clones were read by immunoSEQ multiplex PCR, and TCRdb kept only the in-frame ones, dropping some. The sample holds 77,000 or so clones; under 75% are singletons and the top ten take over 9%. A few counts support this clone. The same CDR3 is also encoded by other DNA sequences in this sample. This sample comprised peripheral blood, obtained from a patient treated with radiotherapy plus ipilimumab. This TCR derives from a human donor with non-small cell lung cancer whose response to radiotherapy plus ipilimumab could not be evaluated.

The CDR3 DNA is TGCGCCAGCAGCCAAGACTACTTGAATGAGCAGTTCTTC. It specifies CASSQDYLNEQFF. The chain links TRBV4-1 to TRBJ2-1; D remains ambiguous. V lost 0 bases to trimming and J lost 7 bases, with 7 bases between them. The CDR3 sequence is 13 residues long. Germline CDR1 reads MGHRA; CDR2 reads YSYEKL.